These T cell receptor beta chains were read from a single sample in a study of CD8 T cells in ankylosing spondylitis. TCRdb independently ran MiXCR on the 5' RACE reads; one entry per CDR3 protein. The sample consists of about 420,000 distinct CDR3 sequences, approximately 20% of them appearing once. The sequenced sample consisted of blood, either unsorted or a sorted T cell fraction (not recorded which). Every receptor here comes from a male donor with ankylosing spondylitis. CDR3s include the opening cysteine and the closing phenylalanine or tryptophan. Each record gives: clone size, J gene, V gene, D gene, CDR3 DNA, CDR3 protein. The D gene is left open where the match is weak. Clone size is shown for a subset of rows, as once, few, many or a class of expanded clone.

clone size: few; J gene: TRBJ2-2; V gene: TRBV18; D gene: NA; CDR3 DNA: TGTGCCAGCTCACCGCGGGGCGTATTCACGACGGGGACCGGGGAGCTGTTTTTT; CDR3 protein: CASSPRGVFTTGTGELFF
clone size: NA; J gene: TRBJ2-1; V gene: TRBV7-9; D gene: TRBD2; CDR3 DNA: TGTGCCAGCAGACCGGGACTAGCATGGAATGAGCAGTTCTTC; CDR3 protein: CASRPGLAWNEQFF
clone size: NA; J gene: TRBJ1-2; V gene: TRBV7-2; D gene: NA; CDR3 DNA: TGTGCCAGCACCATTCCGGGACGCTCAGCTAACTATGGCTACACCTTC; CDR3 protein: CASTIPGRSANYGYTF
clone size: NA; J gene: TRBJ2-3; V gene: TRBV9; D gene: NA; CDR3 DNA: TGTGCCAGCAGCATAGATAGGAGGGGTACGCAGTATTTT; CDR3 protein: CASSIDRRGTQYF
clone size: NA; J gene: TRBJ2-6; V gene: TRBV11-1; D gene: TRBD2; CDR3 DNA: TGTGCCAGCAGCCTATTCGCGGGAGGGCCAGGTGGGGCCAACGTCCTGACTTTC; CDR3 protein: CASSLFAGGPGGANVLTF
clone size: few; J gene: TRBJ2-3; V gene: TRBV25-1; D gene: NA; CDR3 DNA: TGTGCCAGCAGCACAGATACGCAGTATTTT; CDR3 protein: CASSTDTQYF
clone size: few; J gene: TRBJ2-1; V gene: TRBV2; D gene: TRBD1; CDR3 DNA: TGTGCCAGCAGTGAAACTGGGACAGTCAATGAGCAGTTCTTC; CDR3 protein: CASSETGTVNEQFF
clone size: few; J gene: TRBJ2-3; V gene: TRBV20-1; D gene: TRBD2; CDR3 DNA: TGCAGTACTAGGCCTAGCGGGAGAGGTACGCAGTATTTT; CDR3 protein: CSTRPSGRGTQYF
clone size: NA; J gene: TRBJ2-7; V gene: TRBV6-5; D gene: NA; CDR3 DNA: TGTGCCAGCATTATGAGCCCCGGCATCCTCATGGAGCAGTACTTC; CDR3 protein: CASIMSPGILMEQYF
clone size: NA; J gene: TRBJ2-3; V gene: TRBV4-3; D gene: NA; CDR3 DNA: TGCGCCAGCAGCCAAGATGCGGGTCACACAGATACGCAGTATTTT; CDR3 protein: CASSQDAGHTDTQYF
clone size: NA; J gene: TRBJ2-5; V gene: TRBV5-1; D gene: TRBD1; CDR3 DNA: TGCGCCAGCAGCCAGGGACAGCTCCAAGAGACCCAGTACTTC; CDR3 protein: CASSQGQLQETQYF
clone size: NA; J gene: TRBJ2-2; V gene: TRBV5-1; D gene: TRBD2; CDR3 DNA: TGCGCCAGCAGCCCAAGGACTAGCCCGAACACCGGGGAGCTGTTTTTT; CDR3 protein: CASSPRTSPNTGELFF
clone size: few; J gene: TRBJ2-3; V gene: TRBV7-3; D gene: TRBD1; CDR3 DNA: TGTGCCAGCAGCTCTGACAGGGCTCCAGATACGCAGTATTTT; CDR3 protein: CASSSDRAPDTQYF
clone size: few; J gene: TRBJ2-7; V gene: TRBV5-1; D gene: TRBD2; CDR3 DNA: TGCGCCAGCAGCTGGGGGAGGGGTTACGAGCAGTACTTC; CDR3 protein: CASSWGRGYEQYF
clone size: few; J gene: TRBJ2-7; V gene: TRBV15; D gene: NA; CDR3 DNA: TGTGCCACCACAGAGAGGGTCGTAGAGTGGCACGAGCAGTACTTC; CDR3 protein: CATTERVVEWHEQYF
clone size: NA; J gene: TRBJ1-1; V gene: TRBV4-1; D gene: NA; CDR3 DNA: TGCGCCAGCAGCCCTATAGGGGGGCAAAGTGAAGCTTTCTTT; CDR3 protein: CASSPIGGQSEAFF
clone size: few; J gene: TRBJ1-1; V gene: TRBV12-3/TRBV12-4; D gene: TRBD1; CDR3 DNA: TGTGCCAGCAGTTTAGGGACAGGGATCGGGAACACTGAAGCTTTCTTT; CDR3 protein: CASSLGTGIGNTEAFF
clone size: few; J gene: TRBJ2-3; V gene: TRBV7-2; D gene: TRBD2; CDR3 DNA: TGTGCCAGCAGCTTAGTAGCGGGTACGCAGTATTTT; CDR3 protein: CASSLVAGTQYF
clone size: few; J gene: TRBJ1-6; V gene: TRBV20-1; D gene: TRBD1; CDR3 DNA: TGCAGTGCTAGGACGGGGACAGCTAATTCACCCCTCCACTTT; CDR3 protein: CSARTGTANSPLHF